This passage covers 28 T cell receptor beta chains from one sample sequenced in a study of CD8+ T cells in alopecia areata. Reverse transcription of extracted RNA yielded cDNA, which provided the sequencing template. Some clones are missing from TCRdb's copy, which holds only in-frame ones; the method was immunoSEQ multiplex PCR. The data show 150,000 or so clones, around 47% seen once. Specimen: CD4+ T cells sorted from blood. All receptors come from a human donor with alopecia areata.

This clone was counted many times. V gene TRBV7-2 combines with J gene TRBJ2-3; no clear D. The CDR3 extends over 12 amino acids. Germline CDR1 and CDR2: SGHTA and FQGNSA. Trimming cost V 5 bases and J 6 bases, with 9 bases left between them. The CDR3 DNA reads TGTGCCAGCAGCCATAACCGTGATACGCAGTATTTT. This gives the protein CASSHNRDTQYF.

The chain carries TRBV9 and TRBJ1-1; maybe TRBD1 (5 bases). V was trimmed by 0 bases and J by 4 bases, leaving 13 bases between them. The CDR3 has 15 residues. The germline V gene has CDR1 SGDLS and CDR2 YYNGEE. The CDR3 DNA reads as TGTGCCAGCAGCGTAGCCGTGGGGGTCCCCACTGAAGCTTTCTTT. Translation: CASSVAVGVPTEAFF. The entire variable domain, with the rest obtained from reference TRBV9 and TRBJ1-1, is as follows: DSGVTQTPKHLITATGQRVTLRCSPRSGDLSVYWYQQSLDQGLQFLIQYYNGEERAKGNILERFSAQQFPDLHSELNLSSLELGDSALYFCASSVAVGVPTEAFFGQGTRLTVV.

The gene calls are TRBV30 and TRBJ2-7, with no clear D. The V gene's germline CDR1 is GTSNPN and CDR2 SVGIG (reference sequence). The CDR3 totals 11 residues. V gave up 5 bases and J gave up 3 bases, with 8 bases separating them. The CDR3: CAWGRYYEQYF. The CDR3 DNA follows: TGTGCCTGGGGCCGCTACTACGAGCAGTACTTC.

This chain links TRBV14 with TRBJ2-1; D is possibly TRBD1 (5 bases). Trimming removed 1 base from V and 10 bases from J, with 14 bases in between. The CDR3 totals 14 residues. Germline assignment: CDR1 SGHDN and CDR2 FVKESK. CDR3 amino acids: CASSQGSGPVEQFF. The CDR3 nucleotides read TGTGCCAGCAGCCAAGGTTCAGGGCCAGTAGAGCAGTTCTTC.

This clone appeared a few times. The chain combines TRBV29-1 with TRBJ1-2; possible D gene TRBD1, 5 bases. Germline loops: CDR1 SQVTM, CDR2 ANQGSEA. The ends were cut back, 3 bases at V and 8 bases at J, with 13 bases in the middle. This CDR3 has 12 residues. CDR3 sequence: CSVDHPRAGYTF. The CDR3 nucleotides read TGCAGCGTTGACCACCCCAGGGCCGGCTACACCTTC. Full variable domain (outside the CDR3, taken from reference TRBV29-1 and TRBJ1-2): SAVISQKPSRDICQRGTSLTIQCQVDSQVTMMFWYRQQPGQSLTLIATANQGSEATYESGFVIDKFPISRPNLTFSTLTVSNMSPEDSSIYLCSVDHPRAGYTFGSGTRLTVV.

This clone was seen only a few times. The chain employs TRBV29-1 and TRBJ2-7, with D tentatively TRBD1 (9 bases). Germline V gene lookup returns CDR1 SQVTM and CDR2 ANQGSEA. Trimming stripped 6 bases from V and 5 bases from J, with 20 bases between. CDR3 length: 14 amino acids. CDR3 region: CSVNRGGQGDEQYF. The DNA of the CDR3 is TGCAGCGTCAACCGGGGGGGACAGGGTGACGAGCAGTACTTC.

For the CDR3, the DNA is TGTGCCACCTCCCCGAGGGGAATTCTCTTGCATTTT. Amino acid sequence: CATSPRGILLHF. V and J are TRBV2 and TRBJ1-5; perhaps TRBD1 as D (5 bases). Trimming pared 10 bases from V and 15 bases from J, leaving 22 bases between. The CDR3 sequence is 12 residues long. Germline V CDR1 and CDR2: SNHLY, FYNNEI.

The gene calls are TRBV7-3 and TRBJ2-3; 8 nucleotides line up with TRBD2. Germline CDR1 and CDR2: SGHTA and FQGTGA. Trimming removed 2 bases from V and 0 bases from J; junction bases left unmatched: 10. The CDR3 extends over 18 amino acids. The CDR3, as DNA: TGTGCCAGCAGCTTACCGGCCTCCTCTAGCGGGAGCACAGATACGCAGTATTTT. This codes for CASSLPASSSGSTDTQYF.

J is TRBJ2-7 and V is TRBV27; D tentatively fits TRBD1 or TRBD2 (6 bases each). Germline lookup yields CDR1 MNHEY and CDR2 SMNVEV (reference sequence). The CDR3 extends over 14 amino acids. Trimming shortened V by 6 bases and J by 2 bases, and 14 bases separated the two germline ends. The CDR3 DNA reads as TGTGCCAGCAGACCATCTGGGGGGCCCTACGAGCAGTACTTC. It translates to CASRPSGGPYEQYF.

The J gene is TRBJ1-1, the V gene TRBV27; D call uncertain. V lost 2 bases and J lost 1, with 5 bases in between. The CDR3 loop spans 13 amino acids. Germline-derived CDR1 and CDR2 are MNHEY and SMNVEV (reference sequence). The CDR3 sequence: CASSLTTNTEAFF. In nucleotides, the CDR3 is TGTGCCAGCAGTTTAACAACGAACACTGAAGCTTTCTTT.

The chain recombines TRBV30 with TRBJ2-7, with 11 bases that match TRBD2. In germline, CDR1 is GTSNPN, CDR2 SVGIG (reference sequence). The CDR3 loop spans 19 amino acids. V dropped 5 bases and J dropped 3; count of bases not matched to a gene: 21. The CDR3 DNA reads as TGTGCCTGGGCCCATCAAGGGACTAGCGGCCATCCTCTCTACTACGAGCAGTACTTC. Translated, it gives CAWAHQGTSGHPLYYEQYF. Based on the CDR3 plus reference TRBV30 and TRBJ2-7, the full variable domain is SQTIHQWPATLVQPVGSPLSLECTVEGTSNPNLYWYRQAAGRGLQLLFYSVGIGQISSEVPQNLSASRPQDRQFILSSKKLLLSDSGFYLCAWAHQGTSGHPLYYEQYFGPGTRLTVT.

The V and J genes are TRBV5-1 and TRBJ2-2; tentatively, D is TRBD2 (6 bases). Deletions cut 1 base from V and 6 bases from J, with 13 bases between. This CDR3 region has 15 residues. The germline gives CDR1 SGHRS, CDR2 YFSETQ. CDR3 in amino acids: CASSLMAGWAGELFF. The DNA of the CDR3 is TGCGCCAGCAGCTTGATGGCGGGATGGGCCGGGGAGCTGTTTTTT.

The chain uses TRBV2 and TRBJ2-3; D is uncertain. Trimming left V 6 bases short and J 2 bases short, with 6 bases between. The length of the CDR3 is 12 residues. Germline values: CDR1 SNHLY, CDR2 FYNNEI. CDR3 DNA sequence: TGTGCCAGCAGCGCAGACACAGATACGCAGTATTTT. This translates into CASSADTDTQYF.

The chain carries TRBV29-1 and TRBJ2-3; TRBD2 is a possible D gene (7 bases). V lost 4 bases and J 6 bases, leaving 17 bases between the germline ends. This CDR3 is 14 amino acids long. Germline V gives CDR1 SQVTM, CDR2 ANQGSEA. The CDR3 DNA reads TGCAGCGTTGGCCTCGGGGGGCCATGGGATACGCAGTATTTT. Translated: CSVGLGGPWDTQYF.

The chain joins TRBV29-1 to TRBJ2-7; D possibly corresponds to TRBD1 (6 bases). V was trimmed by 4 bases and J by 2 bases, leaving 15 bases between them. This CDR3 has 14 residues. Per germline, CDR1 SQVTM and CDR2 ANQGSEA. CDR3 region: CSVGWGRGPYEQYF. The CDR3 region has the DNA TGCAGCGTTGGTTGGGGGCGTGGGCCCTACGAGCAGTACTTC.

The gene calls are TRBV2 and TRBJ1-1; D unclear. V gave up 6 bases and J gave up 7 bases, with 9 bases separating them. Germline V gene lookup returns CDR1 SNHLY and CDR2 FYNNEI. This CDR3 spans 11 amino acids. CDR3 residues: CASSLQIEAFF. The CDR3 DNA reads TGTGCCAGCAGCCTACAGATTGAAGCTTTCTTT.

V usage is TRBV5-1 and J usage is TRBJ2-5; D is undetermined. The germline CDR1 and CDR2 sequences are SGHRS and YFSETQ. Trimming took off 0 bases at V and 4 bases at J, with 10 bases between the two ends. This CDR3 contains 14 residues. CDR3 in DNA: TGCGCCAGCAGCTTGGCCTCCCCCCGAGAGACCCAGTACTTC. Translation gives CASSLASPRETQYF.

The rearrangement links TRBV5-1 to TRBJ2-2; D is unclear. Per the germline V gene, CDR1 is SGHRS and CDR2 is YFSETQ. The CDR3 is 14 amino acids. Between the trimmed V and J ends, which lost 0 bases and 3 bases, there was a span of 6 bases. The CDR3, as DNA: TGCGCCAGCAGCTTGGGACCCGACACCGGGGAGCTGTTTTTT. Protein product: CASSLGPDTGELFF. Using reference TRBV5-1 and TRBJ2-2 for the parts outside the CDR3, the full variable domain is KAGVTQTPRYLIKTRGQQVTLSCSPISGHRSVSWYQQTPGQGLQFLFEYFSETQRNKGNFPGRFSGRQFSNSRSEMNVSTLELGDSALYLCASSLGPDTGELFFGEGSRLTVL.

V usage is TRBV18 and J usage is TRBJ1-1, with unresolved D. Trimming removed 4 bases from V and 2 bases from J, with 8 bases in between. In germline, CDR1 is KGHSH, CDR2 LQKENI. The CDR3 totals 13 residues. The CDR3 reads CASSRSSNTEAFF. CDR3 coding DNA: TGTGCCAGCTCACGAAGTAGTAACACTGAAGCTTTCTTT.

The V and J genes are TRBV27 and TRBJ2-5, with 8 bases that match TRBD1. CDR3 length: 16 amino acids. Germline assignment: CDR1 MNHEY and CDR2 SMNVEV (reference sequence). Unmatched junction bases numbered 11, after V lost 3 bases and J lost 5 bases. The CDR3 DNA sequence: TGTGCCAGCAGTTTGGGCAGGGGGCGACAAGCGGAGACCCAGTACTTC. Residues: CASSLGRGRQAETQYF.

The V call is TRBV5-1, the J call TRBJ1-2, with a weak D call TRBD1 (5 bases). Germline values: CDR1 SGHRS, CDR2 YFSETQ. CDR3 length: 15 residues. Trimming removed 5 bases from V and 7 bases from J, with 21 bases in between. The CDR3 sequence: CASREGTADKGGYTF. The CDR3 DNA reads as TGCGCCAGCAGGGAGGGGACGGCGGATAAGGGTGGCTACACCTTC.

V and J are TRBV4-2 and TRBJ2-1; TRBD1 agrees at 7 bases. This CDR3 is 16 amino acids long. With V trimmed by 0 bases and J by 2 bases, 4 bases remained unmatched. Per the germline V gene, CDR1 is LGHNA and CDR2 is YNFKEQ. CDR3 protein: CASSQEGRGTYNEQFF. The DNA of the CDR3 is TGTGCCAGCAGCCAAGAGGGCAGGGGGACCTACAATGAGCAGTTCTTC.

The chain couples TRBV2 to TRBJ1-1; no clear D. Trimming removed 4 bases from V and 0 bases from J, with 9 bases in between. Germline V gene data show CDR1 as SNHLY and CDR2 as FYNNEI. CDR3 length: 14 amino acids. The CDR3 here is CASSGTVMNTEAFF. CDR3 nucleotide sequence: TGTGCCAGCAGTGGTACAGTCATGAACACTGAAGCTTTCTTT.

This clone has only one observation. The CDR3 DNA follows: TGTGCCAGCAGTACAGCGACAGGTCACGTCGGTGAGCAGTTCTTC. It specifies CASSTATGHVGEQFF. The chain carries TRBV6-1 and TRBJ2-1; weak D call: TRBD1 (6 bases). Looked up from germline, CDR1 is MNHNS and CDR2 is SASEGT. Between the trimmed V and J ends, which lost 5 bases and 9 bases, there was a span of 20 bases. This CDR3 has 15 residues.

This clone has more than one count but fewer than ten. The chain is built from TRBV5-1 and TRBJ2-1; 9 nucleotides line up with TRBD2. V shed 4 bases, J shed 6 bases, and the junction held 8 bases outside the gene matches. The CDR3 has 15 residues. Germline CDR1 is SGHRS and CDR2 is YFSETQ. CDR3 in amino acids: CASSHRGGRANEQFF. The CDR3 DNA reads TGCGCCAGCAGCCACAGGGGCGGGAGGGCCAATGAGCAGTTCTTC.

The chain links TRBV6-1 to TRBJ1-2, with TRBD1 as a possible D gene (6 bases). The CDR3 totals 13 residues. Germline V lookup: CDR1 MNHNS, CDR2 SASEGT. Trimming stripped 6 bases from V and 6 bases from J, with 14 bases between. DNA for the CDR3: TGTGCCAGCAGCCCGGACAGTATCCATGGCTACACCTTC. Residues: CASSPDSIHGYTF.

The V call is TRBV29-1, the J call TRBJ2-5, with a tentative D call TRBD1 (5 bases). From germline, CDR1 is SQVTM and CDR2 ANQGSEA. Trimming took off 7 bases at V and 5 bases at J, with 14 bases between the two ends. CDR3 size: 12 residues. The CDR3 bases are TGCAGCGCCGCCAGGGTTGGCGAGACCCAGTACTTC. Translating it yields CSAARVGETQYF.

This clone has a handful of counts. This CDR3 reads CSVEMREWYNEQFF. The CDR3 region has the DNA TGCAGCGTTGAAATGCGGGAGTGGTACAATGAGCAGTTCTTC. This chain joins TRBV29-1 and TRBJ2-1, with 7 bases fitting TRBD2. V lost 2 bases and J lost 4; bases outside the gene matches: 5. Germline V lookup: CDR1 SQVTM, CDR2 ANQGSEA. The CDR3 consists of 14 residues.